This T cell receptor beta chain was documented in a study of blood T cell repertoires in COVID-19. Some clones are missing from TCRdb's copy, which holds only in-frame ones; the method was immunoSEQ multiplex PCR. Among over 60,000 clones listed, approximately 89% were seen once. In its sample, this clone was seen a few times. Sequence at one end of the junction differs from germline and may be a read error. The germline V gene encodes CDR1 MNHEY and CDR2 SVGAGI. CDR3 length: 13 amino acids. The J gene is TRBJ1-1, the V gene TRBV6-5; D is possibly TRBD1 (5 bases). This TCR derives from a woman between 55 and 75 years old with acute or convalescent COVID-19. The specimen sequenced was peripheral blood. The CDR3 DNA reads as TGTGCCAGCATTTACGGGGGGAACACTCAAGCTTTCTTT. Translation: CASIYGGNTQAFF.